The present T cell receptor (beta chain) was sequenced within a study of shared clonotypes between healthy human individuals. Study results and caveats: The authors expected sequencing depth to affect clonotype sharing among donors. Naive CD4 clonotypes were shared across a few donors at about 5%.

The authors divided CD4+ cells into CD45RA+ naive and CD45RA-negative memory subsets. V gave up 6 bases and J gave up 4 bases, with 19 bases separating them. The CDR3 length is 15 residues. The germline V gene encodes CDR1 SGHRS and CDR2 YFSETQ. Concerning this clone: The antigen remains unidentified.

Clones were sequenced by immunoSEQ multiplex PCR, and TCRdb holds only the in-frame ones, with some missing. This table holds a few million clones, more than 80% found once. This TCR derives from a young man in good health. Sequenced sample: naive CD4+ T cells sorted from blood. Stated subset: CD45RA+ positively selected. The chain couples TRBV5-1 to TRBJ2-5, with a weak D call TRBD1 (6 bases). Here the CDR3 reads CASTLSQGNRETQYF. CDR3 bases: TGCGCCAGCACCCTTTCTCAGGGGAATCGAGAGACCCAGTACTTC.